The 21 T cell receptor beta chains presented below share a single source sample, sequenced in a study of T cells in localized non-small cell lung cancer. Clones were read by immunoSEQ multiplex PCR, and TCRdb kept only the in-frame ones, dropping some. The sample includes 35,000 to 40,000 clones, more than 90% of them seen just once. The specimen was peripheral blood, collected before any cancer treatment. The source of these receptors is a female donor aged 60 or older with stage I lung adenocarcinoma.

The chain recombines TRBV5-1 with TRBJ2-7, with D possibly TRBD2 on 6 matching bases. Germline CDR1 and CDR2: SGHRS and YFSETQ. V was pared by 0 bases and J by 7 bases, with 20 bases between. This CDR3 region has 16 residues. CDR3 bases: TGCGCCAGCAGCTTGGCTTCCCCGGGCTGGGCGGGAGAGCAGTACTTC. Its protein is CASSLASPGWAGEQYF.

The V call is TRBV5-1, the J call TRBJ1-1; D gene unclear. Germline values: CDR1 SGHRS, CDR2 YFSETQ. Trimming removed 0 bases at V and 1 base at J, with 10 bases between. The CDR3 runs to 15 residues. The CDR3 DNA follows: TGCGCCAGCAGCTTGGTTCTGGCCCCGAACACTGAAGCTTTCTTT. It specifies CASSLVLAPNTEAFF.

The chain uses TRBV27 and TRBJ1-2; tentatively, D is TRBD1 (6 bases). The germline V and J ends were trimmed by 2 bases and 8 bases, with 15 bases remaining between them. This CDR3 has 14 amino acids. Germline V gene sequence: CDR1 MNHEY, CDR2 SMNVEV (reference sequence). The CDR3, as DNA: TGTGCCAGCAGTTTAATAAGGGGGTACTCCGGCTACACCTTC. Its protein is CASSLIRGYSGYTF.

The V call is TRBV9, the J call TRBJ1-1; weak D call: TRBD1 (5 bases). CDR3 length equals 14 residues. The germline gives CDR1 SGDLS, CDR2 YYNGEE. V was cut by 3 bases and J by 11 bases, with 20 bases left in between. The CDR3 DNA follows: TGTGCCAGCAGCGAGCCCCCCCGGGGGTCTCGGGCTTTCTTT. This gives the protein CASSEPPRGSRAFF.

This chain connects TRBV5-3 to TRBJ1-3, with D possibly being TRBD1 (5 bases). TRBV5-3 is designated an ORF whose function remains uncertain. There are 20 residues in the CDR3. With 4 bases removed from V and 0 bases from J, the gap between germline ends came to 26 bases. CDR3 in amino acids: CARSRPPGGTQTYSGNTIYF. DNA for the CDR3: TGTGCCAGAAGCCGACCCCCCGGGGGGACCCAAACCTACTCTGGAAACACCATATATTTT.

The V gene is TRBV6-1, the J gene TRBJ2-7; 8 nucleotides line up with TRBD1. V was pared by 0 bases and J by 7 bases, with 5 bases of the junction left unmatched. The CDR3 extends over 14 amino acids. Per germline, CDR1 MNHNS and CDR2 SASEGT. CDR3 nucleotides: TGTGCCAGCAGTGAAGCGGACAGGGAGTTAGAGCAGTACTTC. Translating it yields CASSEADRELEQYF.

The V and J genes are TRBV13 and TRBJ2-7; the D gene is possibly TRBD2 (7 bases). The CDR3 is made up of 14 amino acids. With 0 bases removed from V and 7 bases from J, the gap between germline ends came to 13 bases. Looked up from germline, CDR1 is PRHDT and CDR2 is FYEKMQ (reference sequence). CDR3 DNA: TGTGCCAGCAGCTTAGGAGGGGGGGCCTGGGAGCAGTACTTC. Translation gives CASSLGGGAWEQYF.

This clone occurred a few times. V usage is TRBV7-2 and J usage is TRBJ2-5; TRBD2 matches at 9 bases. Trimming cost V 2 bases and J 5 bases; bases outside gene matches: 15. The CDR3 covers 18 residues. Germline V gene lookup returns CDR1 SGHTA and CDR2 FQGNSA. The CDR3 spells CASSLSTTAGGQLETQYF. The CDR3 DNA reads as TGTGCCAGCAGCTTATCCACTACAGCGGGGGGCCAGTTGGAGACCCAGTACTTC.

This chain uses TRBV6-6 with TRBJ1-1, with D possibly being TRBD1 (6 bases). This CDR3 region has 14 residues. Trimming cost V 6 bases and J 2 bases, with 13 bases left between them. Germline V gene sequence: CDR1 MNHNY, CDR2 SVGAGI (reference sequence). The CDR3, as DNA: TGTGCCAGCAGCCTTCGGACAGCCAACACTGAAGCTTTCTTT. Protein sequence: CASSLRTANTEAFF.

This sequence joins TRBV7-2 and TRBJ1-4; no reliable D call. There are 14 residues in the CDR3. V lost 3 bases to trimming and J lost 4 bases, with 9 bases between them. CDR1 is SGHTA, CDR2 FQGNSA, per germline. CDR3 nucleotides: TGTGCCAGCAGCTTGGGAAAGGGTAATGAAAAACTGTTTTTT. Amino acid sequence: CASSLGKGNEKLFF.

The V and J genes are TRBV10-3 and TRBJ1-1, with D perhaps TRBD1 (6 bases). V gave up 5 bases and J gave up 1 base, with 8 bases separating them. Germline lookup yields CDR1 ENHRY and CDR2 SYGVKD. The CDR3 has 13 amino acids. The CDR3, as DNA: TGTGCCATCAGTCTGGACAGGAACACTGAAGCTTTCTTT. This sequence encodes CAISLDRNTEAFF.

This clone was recorded once. CDR3 DNA sequence: TGTGCCAGCAGCTTACTTAGCGGGGTGAGGGATACGCAGTATTTT. This gives the protein CASSLLSGVRDTQYF. The rearrangement joins TRBV11-2 to TRBJ2-3, with TRBD2 matching 8 bases. CDR1 and CDR2 (germline): SGHAT, FQNNGV. This CDR3 has 15 residues. With 2 bases clipped from V and 6 bases from J, the junction kept 7 bases outside the gene matches.

This chain links TRBV28 with TRBJ1-1; D gene uncertain. CDR3 length equals 14 residues. Trimming left V 5 bases short and J 0 bases short, with 10 bases between. Germline CDR1 reads MDHEN; CDR2 reads SYDVKM. CDR3 protein: CASSNSGLNTEAFF. The CDR3 DNA is TGTGCCAGCAGTAACTCAGGACTGAACACTGAAGCTTTCTTT. Full variable domain (rest looked up from reference TRBV28 and TRBJ1-1): DVKVTQSSRYLVKRTGEKVFLECVQDMDHENMFWYRQDPGLGLRLIYFSYDVKMKEKGDIPEGYSVSREKKERFSLILESASTNQTSMYLCASSNSGLNTEAFFGQGTRLTVV.

Concerning this clone itself: The sample carries other DNA sequences with the same CDR3. V usage is TRBV7-3 and J usage is TRBJ2-2; D is unresolved. Germline V gives CDR1 SGHTA, CDR2 FQGTGA. Trimming took off 0 bases at V and 4 bases at J, with 0 bases between the two ends. This CDR3 spans 12 amino acids. CDR3 bases: TGTGCCAGCAGCTTAACCACCGGGGAGCTGTTTTTT. Translated, it gives CASSLTTGELFF.

J is TRBJ1-6 and V is TRBV6-5; D is unresolved. Deletions cut 2 bases from V and 9 bases from J, with 5 bases between. The CDR3 runs 12 residues. CDR1 and CDR2 from the germline V gene are MNHEY and SVGAGI. CDR3 bases: TGTGCCAGCAGTTACCGGAGTTCACCCCTCCACTTT. Protein sequence: CASSYRSSPLHF.

DNA of the CDR3: TGCAGTGCCATGGACTTGAATGAGCAGTTCTTC. Translating it yields CSAMDLNEQFF. This rearrangement joins TRBV20-1 to TRBJ2-1; possibly TRBD2 for D (5 bases). The CDR3 sequence is 11 residues long. Trimming shortened V by 6 bases and J by 7 bases, and 10 bases separated the two germline ends. CDR1 is DFQATT and CDR2 is SNEGSKA in the germline V gene (reference sequence).

The rearrangement joins TRBV29-1 to TRBJ1-3; 7 nucleotides agree with TRBD1. This CDR3 spans 13 amino acids. Germline V lookup: CDR1 SQVTM, CDR2 ANQGSEA. Losses at the gene ends were 4 bases for V and 4 bases for J; bases not matched to a gene: 4. CDR3: CSVGVTGGNTIYF. The CDR3 coding sequence is TGCAGCGTTGGGGTGACAGGGGGAAACACCATATATTTT.

The chain couples TRBV25-1 to TRBJ1-1; D gene ambiguous. The CDR3 covers 13 residues. Per the germline V gene, CDR1 is MGHDK and CDR2 is SYGVNS. Trimming removed 3 bases from V and 4 bases from J, with 9 bases in between. DNA of the CDR3: TGTGCCAGCAGTGATCCCCTGAGCACTGAAGCTTTCTTT. This gives the protein CASSDPLSTEAFF.

The chain couples TRBV10-3 to TRBJ1-1; 10 bases map to TRBD1. The CDR3 has 14 amino acids. Losses at the gene ends were 6 bases for V and 5 bases for J; bases not matched to a gene: 6. Germline V CDR1 and CDR2: ENHRY, SYGVKD. The CDR3 nucleotides read TGTGCCATCAGCGCCCGACAGGGGGCAACTGAAGCTTTCTTT. It is translated as CAISARQGATEAFF.

The genes are TRBV10-2 and TRBJ1-5; D is uncertain. This CDR3 region has 15 residues. Germline values: CDR1 WSHSY, CDR2 SAAADI. V lost 0 bases, J lost 3 bases, and 9 bases lay in between. The CDR3 sequence is CASSESSRTNQPQHF. In DNA form, the CDR3 reads TGCGCCAGCAGTGAGTCGTCCAGAACCAATCAGCCCCAGCATTTT.

This rearrangement joins TRBV7-2 to TRBJ1-1, with D perhaps TRBD1 (5 bases). CDR3 length: 14 residues. V lost 3 bases and J 3 bases, leaving 11 bases between the germline ends. Germline loops: CDR1 SGHTA, CDR2 FQGNSA. The CDR3 region is CASSFSGQYTEAFF. The CDR3 bases are TGTGCCAGCAGCTTTTCGGGGCAGTACACTGAAGCTTTCTTT.